A selection of T cell receptor beta chains follows, all from one sample in a study of CD8+CD57+ T cells in acquired aplastic anemia. Each CDR3 protein is one row after TCRdb ran MiXCR on the reads. The sample lists some 220,000 distinct CDR3 sequences, 30% to 35% occurring once. Material for sequencing was sorted CD4+, CD8+, or CD8+CD57+ T cells (not recorded which) from PBMCs. These receptors came from a human donor in good health, serving as a control. The CDR3 runs from the conserved cysteine through the conserved F or W. The order of the fields is CDR3 length, V gene, CDR3 protein.

15,TRBV19,CASTPYQGHPEPQHF
16,TRBV7-2,CASSLASRPSNTEAFF
13,TRBV18,CASSSDMNTEAFF
16,TRBV11-1,CASSSSLKGQGYEQYF
13,TRBV29-1,CSVTTDTYNEQFF
16,TRBV5-1,CASSPEVGGVVYGYTF
14,TRBV7-6,CASSLGAWGGEQYF
16,TRBV4-1,CASRGYGMRGTYEQYF
13,TRBV5-1,CASAGQTTTEAFF
14,TRBV7-9,CASSLPDRVGEQYF
11,TRBV28,CVAGSLGGYTF
15,TRBV11-3,CASSFRTGVSYEQYF
11,TRBV29-1,CSVDRVNEQYF
14,TRBV5-1,CASSFGPENYGYTF
14,TRBV20-1,CSARGTNTGTEQYF
16,TRBV10-3,CAIRTQGASGTDTQYF
12,TRBV19,CASSKVAYEQYF
8,TRBV2,CASSDQYF
15,TRBV12-3/TRBV12-4,CASSPWGGRNEKLFF
16,TRBV11-1,CASSLAQAWTTYGYTF
14,TRBV2,CASSESEGFYGYTF
16,TRBV5-1,CASSLGPRDGTYEQYF
13,TRBV2,CASKGRQQETQYF
15,TRBV2,CASKSGTSVVHEQYF
17,TRBV15,CATSRLTGTGNTGELFF
16,TRBV12-5,CASGAYRVLGFNEQYF
15,TRBV19,CASRSGLAGRETQYF
15,TRBV5-8,CASSERDRGSYEQYF
15,TRBV24-1,CATDRGILNNQPQHF
14,TRBV9,CASSVGSSSYEQYF
18,TRBV25-1,CASRRDRVTYLPSYEQYF
13,TRBV14,CASSRGRVYGYTF
15,TRBV4-2,CASSGGLADYNEQFF
14,TRBV7-2,CASSGRQGLETQYF
16,TRBV12-3/TRBV12-4,CASSPILGDTNYGYTF
14,TRBV15,CATSTGGYDSPLHF
16,TRBV10-1,CASSEGPRTVSYEQYF
18,TRBV24-1,CATSDPSGTSGAQETQYF
14,TRBV5-6,CASSPRMGQKTQYF
16,TRBV11-2,CASSFRAGTMVYEQFF
16,TRBV6-5,CASSYSRGGRNQPQHF
14,TRBV12-3/TRBV12-4,CASSGERSGNTIYF
16,TRBV5-1,CASSLALAGGTDTQYF
14,TRBV13,CATTGWGAREKLFF
14,TRBV12-3/TRBV12-4,CASSRQGSGNTIYF
15,TRBV12-3/TRBV12-4,CASSPTQGGKNEQSF